These 13 T cell receptor beta chains share one sample of origin, sequenced in a study of cytomegalovirus exposure and HLA in healthy donors. PCR primers comprised 60 Vbeta and 13 Jbeta primers. Sequenced by immunoSEQ multiplex PCR; TCRdb stores in-frame clones only, minus some. The table for this sample gives 95,000 to 150,000 clones. The sequenced sample consisted of PBMCs. Receptors originate from a young man in good health and CMV-seronegative.

This sequence joins TRBV2 and TRBJ2-1, with 9 bases lining up with TRBD1. With 0 bases clipped from V and 4 bases from J, the junction kept 13 bases outside the gene matches. CDR1 and CDR2 from the germline V gene are SNHLY and FYNNEI. The CDR3 is 19 residues long. Here the CDR3 reads CASSEAPPTRQGGYNEQFF. The CDR3 DNA follows: TGTGCCAGCAGTGAAGCGCCACCTACCAGACAGGGGGGGTACAATGAGCAGTTCTTC.

The J gene is TRBJ2-7, the V gene TRBV5-1, with D perhaps TRBD2 (6 bases). The J call is uncertain, as TRBJ2-1 better fits the DNA end. Germline CDR1 is SGHRS and CDR2 is YFSETQ. The CDR3 is made up of 16 amino acids. CDR3 bases: TGCGCCAGCAGCTCGGGCGGGGCGAGCTCCTACAATGAGCAGTTCTTC. Protein product: CASSSGGASSYNEQFF.

The V gene is TRBV5-4, the J gene TRBJ2-1; 11 bases fit TRBD2. V was pared by 0 bases and J by 10 bases, with 3 bases of the junction left unmatched. The CDR3 is 14 amino acids. Germline V gives CDR1 SGHNT, CDR2 YYREEE (reference sequence). CDR3 sequence reads: CASSLDLAGGEQFF. CDR3 DNA: TGTGCCAGCAGCTTGGATCTAGCGGGGGGCGAGCAGTTCTTC.

Worth noting for this clone: A junction boundary mismatches the germline segment, possibly from a read error. Other DNA sequences in the same sample also yield this CDR3. V and J are TRBV20-1 and TRBJ2-1; no clear D. This CDR3 region has 11 residues. Germline lookup yields CDR1 DFQATT and CDR2 SNEGSKA (reference sequence). Written as DNA, the CDR3 is TGCAGTGCCAGAGCTGACAATGAGCAGTTCTTC. Its protein product is CSARADNEQFF.

The J gene is TRBJ2-7, the V gene TRBV7-2; weak D call: TRBD1 (5 bases). Germline CDR1 and CDR2: SGHTA and FQGNSA. Between the trimmed V and J ends, which lost 3 bases and 3 bases, there was a span of 15 bases. The CDR3 loop spans 15 amino acids. CDR3: CASSLADGQVYEQYF. The CDR3 DNA reads TGTGCCAGCAGCTTGGCGGACGGACAAGTCTACGAGCAGTACTTC.

The chain links TRBV18 to TRBJ2-7; unclear D gene. This CDR3 is 15 amino acids long. Germline V gene sequence: CDR1 KGHSH, CDR2 LQKENI. Trimming shortened V by 2 bases and J by 4 bases, and 15 bases separated the two germline ends. CDR3 region: CASSPESGSLYEQYF. CDR3 nucleotides: TGTGCCAGCTCACCAGAGTCTGGTAGTTTGTACGAGCAGTACTTC. Full variable domain (remainder filled in from reference TRBV18 and TRBJ2-7): NAGVMQNPRHLVRRRGQEARLRCSPMKGHSHVYWYRQLPEEGLKFMVYLQKENIIDESGMPKERFSAEFPKEGPSILRIQQVVRGDSAAYFCASSPESGSLYEQYFGPGTRLTVT.

The chain carries TRBV6-5 and TRBJ2-7, with 7 bases that match TRBD2. Germline V gives CDR1 MNHEY, CDR2 SVGAGI. The V and J ends lost 4 bases and 2 bases, in that order; junction bases with no gene match: 2. The CDR3 has 13 amino acids. CDR3 residues: CASSSGGTYEQYF. The CDR3 DNA reads as TGTGCCAGCAGTTCCGGGGGGACCTACGAGCAGTACTTC.

The chain uses TRBV5-1 and TRBJ2-7; D not certain. Germline V gene data show CDR1 as SGHRS and CDR2 as YFSETQ. V lost 4 bases, J lost 5 bases, and 10 bases lay in between. CDR3 length: 12 amino acids. The CDR3 sequence is CASSLTFNEQYF. The CDR3 DNA reads as TGCGCCAGCAGCCTAACTTTTAACGAGCAGTACTTC.

This chain connects TRBV28 to TRBJ1-5; 7 nucleotides line up with TRBD1. Germline assignment: CDR1 MDHEN and CDR2 SYDVKM. The V and J ends lost 4 bases and 4 bases, in that order; junction bases with no gene match: 4. CDR3 length: 14 residues. The CDR3 bases are TGTGCCAGCAGTTCCGACAGGGAAAATCAGCCCCAGCATTTT. Translated, it gives CASSSDRENQPQHF.

V gene TRBV30 combines with J gene TRBJ1-5; D ambiguous. Germline V CDR1 and CDR2: GTSNPN, SVGIG (reference sequence). Trimming stripped 0 bases from V and 0 bases from J, with 9 bases between. The CDR3 covers 15 residues. CDR3 residues: CAWSVRGNSNQPQHF. CDR3 coding DNA: TGTGCCTGGAGTGTACGAGGAAATAGCAATCAGCCCCAGCATTTT.

The gene calls are TRBV2 and TRBJ1-2; D may be TRBD1 (5 bases). Germline values: CDR1 SNHLY, CDR2 FYNNEI. V shed 7 bases and J shed 2 bases, with 14 bases lying between them. The CDR3 covers 14 residues. The CDR3 DNA reads TGTGCCAGCAATTGGCAGGGACTAAACTATGGCTACACCTTC. Its protein product is CASNWQGLNYGYTF.

The chain employs TRBV19 and TRBJ2-7; 12 bases line up with TRBD1. The CDR3 runs 14 residues. The ends lost 9 bases at V and 9 bases at J; junction bases unmatched: 12. Germline V lookup: CDR1 LNHDA, CDR2 SQIVND (reference sequence). The CDR3 DNA is TGTGCCAGCTCAGCCGGGACAGGGGGCATTCGGCAGTACTTC. It encodes CASSAGTGGIRQYF.

The V gene is TRBV18, the J gene TRBJ2-2; a weak D match, TRBD1 (6 bases). The CDR3 runs to 14 residues. V was shortened by 8 bases and J by 3 bases, with 13 bases between the two germline ends. From germline, CDR1 is KGHSH and CDR2 LQKENI. CDR3: CASLPGADTGELFF. CDR3 sequence (DNA): TGTGCCAGCCTCCCAGGGGCGGACACCGGGGAGCTGTTTTTT.